This entry lists 11 T cell receptor beta chains sequenced from one sample in a study of long-term antiretroviral therapy in people with HIV. Version v3.0 of the immunoSEQ assay ran at survey level. The data were produced by immunoSEQ multiplex PCR, yet TCRdb's version contains in-frame clones alone and is incomplete. The data hold around 30,000 clones, with roughly 93% observed a single time. Sequenced here: unsorted PBMCs, sampled about 7.4 years after starting antiretroviral therapy. The receptors derive from a man in his fifties or sixties with HIV.

Here the CDR3 DNA reads TGTGCCAGCAGCCAAGTAATAGCAGTAGGCACAGATACGCAGTATTTT. As protein: CASSQVIAVGTDTQYF. The J gene is TRBJ2-3, the V gene TRBV14; no definite D call. V was clipped by 1 base and J by 1 base, with 12 bases between them. The CDR3 spans 16 residues. CDR1 is SGHDN and CDR2 is FVKESK in the germline V gene.

The chain uses TRBV2 and TRBJ2-5; 12 bases match TRBD2. The CDR3 consists of 16 residues. Germline loops: CDR1 SNHLY, CDR2 FYNNEI. V shed 7 bases and J 6 bases; nucleotides not matched to a gene: 12. As DNA, the CDR3 is TGTGCCAGCACCCCCGGACTAGCGGGGCCGCAGAAGACCCAGTACTTC. This encodes CASTPGLAGPQKTQYF. Together with reference TRBV2 and TRBJ2-5, the CDR3 gives the full variable domain: EPEVTQTPSHQVTQMGQEVILRCVPISNHLYFYWYRQILGQKVEFLVSFYNNEISEKSEIFDDQFSVERPDGSNFTLKIRSTKLEDSAMYFCASTPGLAGPQKTQYFGPGTRLLVL.

J is TRBJ1-2 and V is TRBV7-2; D remains unclear. Germline CDR1 SGHTA, CDR2 FQGNSA. The length of the CDR3 is 13 residues. V was cut by 4 bases and J by 8 bases, with 14 bases left in between. This CDR3 reads CASSSSGNRGYTF. The CDR3 DNA is TGTGCCAGCAGCTCCAGTGGAAACAGAGGCTACACCTTC. Full variable domain (rest looked up from reference TRBV7-2 and TRBJ1-2): GAGVSQSPSNKVTEKGKDVELRCDPISGHTALYWYRQSLGQGLEFLIYFQGNSAPDKSGLPSDRFSAERTGGSVSTLTIQRTQQEDSAVYLCASSSSGNRGYTFGSGTRLTVV.

The chain has TRBV7-8 and TRBJ1-1, with D perhaps TRBD1 (6 bases). The V gene's germline CDR1 is SGHVS and CDR2 FQNEAQ. V was trimmed by 5 bases and J by 11 bases, leaving 18 bases between them. This CDR3 comprises 13 residues. The DNA of the CDR3 is TGTGCCAGCAGCCAGGGGACCGCCCTGCCGGCTTTCTTT. Protein: CASSQGTALPAFF. The variable domain in full, completed from reference TRBV7-8 and TRBJ1-1, reads GAGVSQSPRYKVAKRGQDVALRCDPISGHVSLFWYQQALGQGPEFLTYFQNEAQLDKSGLPSDRFFAERPEGSVSTLKIQRTQQEDSAVYLCASSQGTALPAFFGQGTRLTVV.

The table lists this clone with a count of one. DNA for the CDR3: TGTGCCAGCAGTTACCAGGGGAAAAACACCTTC. Its protein product is CASSYQGKNTF. The V call is TRBV6-1, the J call TRBJ1-2, with D perhaps TRBD1 (6 bases). The germline CDR1 and CDR2 sequences are MNHNS and SASEGT. The CDR3 loop spans 11 amino acids. V dropped 5 bases and J dropped 12 bases, with 13 bases sitting between them.

The V gene is TRBV27, the J gene TRBJ1-1, with D perhaps matching TRBD1 (6 bases). Germline CDR1 reads MNHEY; CDR2 reads SMNVEV (reference sequence). The CDR3 covers 14 residues. Trimming cost V 4 bases and J 7 bases, with 16 bases left between them. The DNA of the CDR3 is TGTGCCAGCAGTTCCCCAATGGGGGGCTTTGAAGCTTTCTTT. Amino acids: CASSSPMGGFEAFF.

The chain is built from TRBV27 and TRBJ2-3; no reliable D call. Germline values: CDR1 MNHEY, CDR2 SMNVEV (reference sequence). V shed 3 bases and J shed 1 base, with 5 bases lying between them. The CDR3 sequence is 13 residues long. The DNA of the CDR3 is TGTGCCAGCAGTTTTTTGGGCACAGATACGCAGTATTTT. It is translated as CASSFLGTDTQYF.

The rearrangement uses TRBV9 and TRBJ2-3, with D possibly being TRBD2 (7 bases). CDR3 length: 18 residues. CDR1 is SGDLS, CDR2 YYNGEE, per germline. The V gene lost 0 bases and the J gene lost 4 bases, with 21 bases spanning the gap. The CDR3 nucleotides are TGTGCCAGCAGCGTAGGCTCAGTGGGGGGGCCAGACGCAGATACGCAGTATTTT. It codes for CASSVGSVGGPDADTQYF.

In this sample, this clone turned up once. The gene calls are TRBV5-6 and TRBJ2-3; D gene unclear. The CDR3 is made up of 14 amino acids. The germline gives CDR1 SGHDT, CDR2 YYEEEE. Trimming left V 4 bases short and J 3 bases short, with 12 bases between. DNA of the CDR3: TGTGCCAGCAGCCTGTTAATAGGGACAGATACGCAGTATTTT. As protein: CASSLLIGTDTQYF. The full variable domain, in which reference TRBV5-6 and TRBJ2-3 provide the parts outside the CDR3, is DAGVTQSPTHLIKTRGQQVTLRCSPKSGHDTVSWYQQALGQGPQFIFQYYEEEERQRGNFPDRFSGHQFPNYSSELNVNALLLGDSALYLCASSLLIGTDTQYFGPGTRLTVL.

The chain is built from TRBV9 and TRBJ2-3, with D perhaps assigned TRBD1 or TRBD2 (6 bases each). Trimming removed 2 bases from V and 2 bases from J, with 15 bases in between. The CDR3 covers 16 residues. Per germline, CDR1 SGDLS and CDR2 YYNGEE. The CDR3 DNA is TGTGCCAGCAGCGTCCGCGAGGGGGGCATCACAGATACGCAGTATTTT. Translated: CASSVREGGITDTQYF.

This clone was recorded only once. This chain connects TRBV4-3 to TRBJ2-1; 10 bases agree with TRBD2. Trimming at V came to 0 bases and at J to 9 bases, leaving 5 bases not matched to a gene. The CDR3 is made up of 15 amino acids. Germline assignment: CDR1 LGHNA and CDR2 YSLEER. The CDR3 nucleotides read TGCGCCAGCAGCCAAGATTCTAGCGGGGGCCTTGAGCAGTTCTTC. As protein: CASSQDSSGGLEQFF.